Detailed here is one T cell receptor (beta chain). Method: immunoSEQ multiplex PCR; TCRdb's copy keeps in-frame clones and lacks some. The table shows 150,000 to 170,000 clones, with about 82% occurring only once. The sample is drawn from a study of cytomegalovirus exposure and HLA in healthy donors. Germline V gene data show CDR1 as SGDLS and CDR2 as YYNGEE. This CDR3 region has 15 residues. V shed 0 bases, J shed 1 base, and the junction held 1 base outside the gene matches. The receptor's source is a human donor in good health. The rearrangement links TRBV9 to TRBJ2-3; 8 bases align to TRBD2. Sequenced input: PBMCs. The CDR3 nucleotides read TGTGCCAGCAGCGTAGGGCGGGGGGGCACAGATACGCAGTATTTT. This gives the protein CASSVGRGGTDTQYF.